This T cell receptor (beta chain) was observed in a study of blood T cell repertoires in COVID-19. Overall study: PBMCs, B-cell-depleted T cells, or T cells were the source of the cDNA or gDNA that made up the material.

Produced via immunoSEQ multiplex PCR; TCRdb's table is partial and in-frame only. The sample carries a few hundred thousand clones, 80% to 90% recorded once. Followed longitudinally, the Seattle patients had been enrolled during active infection. The junction had 12 bases not matched to a gene; V was cut back by 6 bases and J by 4 bases. CDR1 and CDR2 from the germline V gene are MNHEY and SMNVEV (reference sequence). There are 16 residues in the CDR3. The J gene is TRBJ2-1, the V gene TRBV27; 7 bases are shared with TRBD2. Sample: peripheral blood. The clonotype was recovered from a woman in her 30s with COVID-19, enrolled during active disease. The CDR3 sequence: CASSSRGAGPYNEQFF. Written as DNA, the CDR3 is TGTGCCAGCAGCTCCCGAGGAGCGGGACCTTACAATGAGCAGTTCTTC.